This T cell receptor (beta chain) comes out of a study of CD8 T cells in ankylosing spondylitis. Between the trimmed V and J ends, which lost 5 bases and 0 bases, there was a span of 5 bases. This CDR3 is built from 13 residues. TCRdb re-derived calls from the 5' RACE reads in MiXCR, one entry per CDR3 protein. This sample has around 300,000 distinct CDR3 sequences, with about 15% found just once. Source material: blood, either unsorted or a sorted T cell fraction (not recorded which). The chain uses TRBV12-3 or TRBV12-4 and TRBJ1-5; D ambiguous. The TCR sequence derives from a male donor with ankylosing spondylitis or in good health (not recorded which). CDR3 protein: CASSRLSNQPQHF. DNA of the CDR3: TGTGCCAGCAGTCGACTTAGCAATCAGCCCCAGCATTTT.